This T cell receptor beta chain was documented in a study of technical replicates of blood from a few donors. Data came from immunoSEQ multiplex PCR; TCRdb stores just in-frame clones and leaves some out. The sample records some 60,000 clones, less than 95% being singletons. Germline CDR1 MNHNY, CDR2 SVGAGI (reference sequence). V lost 6 bases, J lost 2 bases, and 0 bases stayed unmatched. The CDR3 has 13 amino acids. The material sequenced was PBMCs. This TCR came from a human donor in good health. Some clones in this sample may be carry-over from other donors' samples. The chain is built from TRBV6-6 and TRBJ2-5, with 10 bases aligning to TRBD1. The CDR3 loop is CASRDRGQETQYF. The CDR3 DNA is TGTGCCAGCAGGGACAGGGGGCAAGAGACCCAGTACTTC.